This T cell receptor beta chain was sequenced in a study of T-cell memory formation after mild COVID-19. About the research overall: TCR clusters were mostly confined to one donor each.

Study-level results: Contracting clones, day 15 to 85, had balanced CD4/CD8, and later expanders favored CD4+. The study detected some responding clones in pre-infection memory, suggesting cross-reactive memory joined. Among contracting clones, CD4+ were mainly CM/EM and CD8+ enriched in EMRA.

Each CDR3 protein gets one entry after TCRdb re-called the 5' RACE reads with MiXCR. The table has roughly 170,000 distinct CDR3 sequences, around 21% seen once. This CDR3 is 12 amino acids long. The ends were cut back, 4 bases at V and 6 bases at J, with 12 bases in the middle. CDR1 is SQVTM and CDR2 is ANQGSEA in the germline V gene. This clonotype was observed a handful of times. Its antigen is not identified. The clonotype was recovered from an adult woman who had mild COVID-19 (a few samples of this study predate the infection). Cell type and time point are not known. The chain joins TRBV29-1 to TRBJ1-1, with D possibly matching TRBD1 (5 bases). Material for sequencing was PBMCs or a T cell subset sorted from them (not recorded which). CDR3 nucleotides: TGCAGCGTTGTGGGGGACCCTCCTGAAGCTTTCTTT. Residues: CSVVGDPPEAFF.